The 28 T cell receptor beta chains below come from one sample, sequenced in a study of molecular identifiers for immune sequencing clone quantification. TCRdb fed the PCR reads into MiXCR, producing one record per CDR3 protein. This table has under 85,000 distinct CDR3 sequences, 15% to 20% appearing once. Sample: naive CD8+ T cells from blood, with Jurkat cell RNA spiked in. Subset: FACS-sorted CD8+CD4-CCR7+CD45RA+ naive T cells. The source is a human donor in good health. Some libraries in this study had Jurkat cell RNA spiked in.

This clonotype was seen ten or more times. V and J are TRBV27 and TRBJ1-1; no firm D call. Trimming stripped 2 bases from V and 5 bases from J, with 9 bases between. The CDR3 has 13 amino acids. CDR1 is MNHEY and CDR2 is SMNVEV in the germline V gene (reference sequence). The CDR3 DNA reads as TGTGCCAGCAGTTTACAGGTAGGGACTGAAGCTTTCTTT. Translating gives CASSLQVGTEAFF.

This clonotype came up a few times. An end of the junction does not agree with germline; a read error may underlie this. In DNA form, the CDR3 reads TGCAGCGCTAGAGCGAGGGTGGTAGGGAAGTATAATTCACCCCTCCACTTT. Protein sequence: CSARARVVGKYNSPLHF. The rearrangement uses TRBV20-1 and TRBJ1-6; D is undetermined. CDR1 is DFQATT and CDR2 is SNEGSKA in the germline V gene (reference sequence). CDR3 length equals 17 residues.

This clonotype was detected ten times or more. The V and J genes are TRBV29-1 and TRBJ1-2; D is uncertain. CDR3 length: 12 amino acids. The V and J ends lost 0 bases and 8 bases respectively, with 10 bases between them. Germline V gives CDR1 SQVTM, CDR2 ANQGSEA. This CDR3 reads CSVEEAELGYTF. The CDR3 DNA is TGCAGCGTTGAAGAAGCGGAACTAGGCTACACCTTC.

This clonotype was picked up a small number of times. The rearrangement links TRBV11-2 to TRBJ2-4, with D maybe TRBD2 (5 bases). V was pared by 8 bases and J by 7 bases, with 6 bases between. The CDR3 covers 10 residues. Germline values: CDR1 SGHAT, CDR2 FQNNGV. The CDR3 DNA is TGTGCCAGCGGGGAGAACATTCAGTACTTC. As protein: CASGENIQYF.

The genes are TRBV6-2 or TRBV6-3 and TRBJ2-7; 9 positions agree with TRBD2. From germline, CDR1 is MNHEY and CDR2 SVGEGT. Trimming at V came to 0 bases and at J to 3 bases, leaving 6 bases not matched to a gene. The CDR3 spans 16 residues. The CDR3 coding sequence is TGTGCCAGCAGTTACTCGAAACTAGCGGGCCACTACGAGCAGTACTTC. Translating it yields CASSYSKLAGHYEQYF.

This clonotype was detected ten times or more. The V and J genes are TRBV27 and TRBJ2-3, with D hard to call. The CDR3 has 16 amino acids. Germline CDR1 and CDR2: MNHEY and SMNVEV (reference sequence). V lost 5 bases and J lost 4, with 19 bases in between. CDR3: CASSPLELEAADTQYF. DNA for the CDR3: TGTGCCAGCAGTCCCCTGGAGTTGGAAGCCGCAGATACGCAGTATTTT.

This clonotype was observed many times. The chain is built from TRBV20-1 and TRBJ2-7; 12 bases agree with TRBD2. The V gene's germline CDR1 is DFQATT and CDR2 SNEGSKA (reference sequence). This CDR3 comprises 15 residues. The V and J ends lost 0 bases and 4 bases, in that order; junction bases with no gene match: 4. CDR3 in amino acids: CSARDLGLAGYEQYF. The CDR3 bases are TGCAGTGCTAGAGATTTGGGACTAGCGGGTTACGAGCAGTACTTC.

Many counts were recorded for this clonotype. J is TRBJ2-1 and V is TRBV20-1; the match to TRBD2 covers 11 bases. With 0 bases clipped from V and 6 bases from J, the junction kept 7 bases outside the gene matches. The CDR3 covers 16 residues. Germline CDR1 is DFQATT and CDR2 is SNEGSKA (reference sequence). The CDR3 region has the DNA TGCAGTGCTAGAGACGAACTAGCGGGAGAAGGCAATGAGCAGTTCTTC. Translated: CSARDELAGEGNEQFF.

To note about this clonotype: A much larger clone lies a single base off, so this may be a read error. The rearrangement links TRBV4-3 to TRBJ2-3; 10 bases are a match to TRBD2. The CDR3 is 17 amino acids. Germline values: CDR1 LGHNA, CDR2 YSLEER. As DNA, the CDR3 is TGCGCCGGCAGCCAAGATCTAGCGGGAGTAGGGGCAGATACGCAGTTTTTT. Translating it yields CAGSQDLAGVGADTQFF.

At least ten counts were recorded for this clonotype. V is TRBV5-4 and J is TRBJ2-5; D may be TRBD1 (6 bases). The V and J ends lost 5 bases and 3 bases respectively, with 17 bases between them. Germline CDR1 and CDR2: SGHNT and YYREEE (reference sequence). The CDR3 is 15 residues long. CDR3 coding DNA: TGTGCCAGCAGTCCGGACAGCGTGGGAAAAGAGACCCAGTACTTC. Its protein product is CASSPDSVGKETQYF. The full variable domain, completed using reference TRBV5-4 and TRBJ2-5, is ETGVTQSPTHLIKTRGQQVTLRCSSQSGHNTVSWYQQALGQGPQFIFQYYREEENGRGNFPPRFSGLQFPNYSSELNVNALELDDSALYLCASSPDSVGKETQYFGPGTRLLVL.

This clonotype was detected many times. V is TRBV9 and J is TRBJ2-3; TRBD2 agrees at 12 bases. Germline V gene data show CDR1 as SGDLS and CDR2 as YYNGEE. The V segment lost 3 bases and the J segment 3 bases; nucleotides outside the gene matches: 8. The CDR3 consists of 17 residues. CDR3 sequence reads: CASSAYVTSGSTDTQYF. DNA for the CDR3: TGTGCCAGCAGCGCATATGTGACTAGCGGGAGTACAGATACGCAGTATTTT.

The J gene is TRBJ2-7, the V gene TRBV6-5; a possible D gene is TRBD2 (6 bases). Germline assignment: CDR1 MNHEY and CDR2 SVGAGI. V dropped 5 bases and J dropped 3 bases, with 8 bases sitting between them. The CDR3 loop spans 12 amino acids. This chain's CDR3 is CASSRGGYEQYF. The DNA of the CDR3 is TGTGCCAGCAGTAGGGGAGGCTACGAGCAGTACTTC.

This clonotype has a handful of counts. CDR3 DNA: TGTGCCACCAGCAGAGTGAGTGGGCAGAACTACGAGCAGTACTTC. Amino acids: CATSRVSGQNYEQYF. The chain employs TRBV15 and TRBJ2-7; D is unresolved. With 1 base removed from V and 3 bases from J, the gap between germline ends came to 13 bases. The germline V gene encodes CDR1 LNHNV and CDR2 YYDKDF (reference sequence). The CDR3 contains 15 residues.

This clonotype was detected many times. The gene calls are TRBV11-2 and TRBJ2-3; 8 bases are a match to TRBD1. CDR3 size: 13 residues. Looked up from germline, CDR1 is SGHAT and CDR2 is FQNNGV. V lost 7 bases to trimming and J lost 4 bases; unmatched junction nucleotides: 4. DNA for the CDR3: TGTGCCAGCAACCGACAGGGGTCAGATACGCAGTATTTT. Translating it yields CASNRQGSDTQYF.

This clonotype was found many times. The chain recombines TRBV9 with TRBJ2-3; TRBD2 is a possible D gene (6 bases). V was shortened by 0 bases and J by 6 bases, with 11 bases between the two germline ends. The CDR3 runs to 14 residues. CDR1 SGDLS and CDR2 YYNGEE come from the germline V gene. CDR3 DNA: TGTGCCAGCAGCGTAGAGCGGGCGAGTGATACGCAGTATTTT. It codes for CASSVERASDTQYF.

The table lists this clonotype with many counts. The genes are TRBV27 and TRBJ2-2; D possibly corresponds to TRBD1 (5 bases). The germline V gene has CDR1 MNHEY and CDR2 SMNVEV (reference sequence). V was clipped by 3 bases and J by 6 bases, with 8 bases between them. CDR3 size: 13 residues. CDR3 bases: TGTGCCAGCAGTTTTCAGGGTTCCGGGGAGCTGTTTTTT. Protein product: CASSFQGSGELFF.

This clonotype was seen many times. V is TRBV21-1 and J is TRBJ1-5. TRBV21-1 is annotated as a pseudogene. The CDR3 totals 18 residues. The CDR3 bases are TGTGCCAGCAGCAAATTTGAATATATCGGGTTGAACGATCAGCCCCAGCATTTT. This sequence encodes CASSKFEYIGLNDQPQHF.

For this clonotype: A read error is possible here, since a much larger clone lies one base away. V is TRBV2 and J is TRBJ2-7; 7 bases line up with TRBD2. CDR1 is SNHLY, CDR2 FYNNEI, per germline. This CDR3 region has 14 residues. Trimming removed 10 bases from V and 5 bases from J; junction bases left unmatched: 14. CDR3 DNA: TGTGCCACCTCAAAGTTGCGGGAGTGGCACGAGCAGTACTTC. Its protein is CATSKLREWHEQYF.

This clonotype came up many times. This chain links TRBV6-2 or TRBV6-3 with TRBJ2-3, with D perhaps TRBD1 (6 bases). This CDR3 spans 17 amino acids. The V and J ends lost 2 bases and 6 bases respectively, with 21 bases between them. CDR1 is MNHEY, CDR2 SVGEGT, per germline. DNA for the CDR3: TGTGCCAGCAGTTACCCGCCAAGGACAGTCCTTGAGGATACGCAGTATTTT. The encoded protein is CASSYPPRTVLEDTQYF.

This sequence joins TRBV27 and TRBJ2-7; possible D gene TRBD1, 5 bases. With 2 bases removed from V and 6 bases from J, the gap between germline ends came to 20 bases. CDR1 is MNHEY, CDR2 SMNVEV, per germline (reference sequence). There are 16 residues in the CDR3. For the CDR3, the DNA is TGTGCCAGCAGTTTAAAAGTGGGCAGGGCCGCCTGCGAGCAGTACTTC. It specifies CASSLKVGRAACEQYF.

This clonotype was detected ten times or more. The V gene is TRBV11-3, the J gene TRBJ2-1; D might be TRBD2 (5 bases). CDR1 SGHNT and CDR2 YENEEA come from the germline V gene. CDR3 length: 16 residues. V lost 5 bases, J lost 6 bases, and 20 bases lay in between. CDR3 amino acids: CASSPAPVKGVNEQFF. Written as DNA, the CDR3 is TGTGCCAGCAGCCCTGCACCGGTGAAGGGAGTCAATGAGCAGTTCTTC.

This clonotype was seen repeatedly, ten times or more. The chain couples TRBV13 to TRBJ2-3; no definite D call. The CDR3 spans 13 residues. Germline V CDR1 and CDR2: PRHDT, FYEKMQ (reference sequence). The germline V and J ends were trimmed by 0 bases and 4 bases, with 5 bases remaining between them. This CDR3 is CASSLGLADTQYF. Here the CDR3 DNA reads TGTGCCAGCAGCTTAGGCCTCGCAGATACGCAGTATTTT.

This clonotype has a count of ten or more. The CDR3 sequence is CASSQHEGDYEQYF. The DNA of the CDR3 is TGTGCCAGCAGCCAACATGAAGGGGATTACGAGCAGTACTTC. The rearrangement uses TRBV11-2 and TRBJ2-7; perhaps TRBD1 as D (5 bases). The V and J ends lost 5 bases and 4 bases respectively, with 15 bases between them. Germline V CDR1 and CDR2: SGHAT, FQNNGV. The CDR3 extends over 14 amino acids.

The table lists this clonotype with many counts. In nucleotides, the CDR3 is TGTGCCAGCAGTTCCCACAGGGCCGAGCAGTACTTC. Its translation is CASSSHRAEQYF. This chain links TRBV25-1 with TRBJ2-7; D might be TRBD1 (6 bases). Germline CDR1 is MGHDK and CDR2 is SYGVNS. There are 12 residues in the CDR3. V was shortened by 5 bases and J by 6 bases, with 11 bases between the two germline ends.

The chain has TRBV19 and TRBJ1-3; possibly TRBD1 for D (5 bases). Germline CDR1 is LNHDA and CDR2 is SQIVND (reference sequence). V was pared by 5 bases and J by 3 bases, with 14 bases between. The CDR3 length is 15 residues. CDR3 bases: TGTGCCAGTAGTGACGACAGCTACAATGGAAACACCATATATTTT. It is translated as CASSDDSYNGNTIYF. Full variable domain (outside the CDR3, taken from reference TRBV19 and TRBJ1-3): DGGITQSPKYLFRKEGQNVTLSCEQNLNHDAMYWYRQDPGQGLRLIYYSQIVNDFQKGDIAEGYSVSREKKESFPLTVTSAQKNPTAFYLCASSDDSYNGNTIYFGEGSWLTVV.

This clonotype was seen ten or more times. J is TRBJ2-1 and V is TRBV4-1; D unresolved. Germline V gives CDR1 MGHRA, CDR2 YSYEKL. CDR3 length: 11 residues. With 2 bases removed from V and 13 bases from J, the gap between germline ends came to 9 bases. This CDR3 is CASSQLSVQFF. As DNA, the CDR3 is TGCGCCAGCAGCCAATTATCAGTTCAGTTCTTC.

This clonotype was counted many times. CDR3 in DNA: TGTGCCAGCAGTTTCTCCGGGGAAGATAATGAAAAACTGTTTTTT. It translates to CASSFSGEDNEKLFF. The V and J genes are TRBV27 and TRBJ1-4; D is unresolved. Germline assignment: CDR1 MNHEY and CDR2 SMNVEV (reference sequence). V was shortened by 3 bases and J by 4 bases, with 12 bases between the two germline ends. There are 15 residues in the CDR3. Complete variable domain (other parts from reference TRBV27 and TRBJ1-4): EAQVTQNPRYLITVTGKKLTVTCSQNMNHEYMSWYRQDPGLGLRQIYYSMNVEVTDKGDVPEGYKVSRKEKRNFPLILESPSPNQTSLYFCASSFSGEDNEKLFFGSGTQLSVL.

The V call is TRBV27, the J call TRBJ1-4; D is ambiguous. The V end was cut by 5 bases, the J end by 4 bases, with 11 bases between. CDR3 length: 14 amino acids. Germline CDR1 and CDR2: MNHEY and SMNVEV (reference sequence). The CDR3 protein is CASSRAGLNEKLFF. The CDR3 DNA is TGTGCCAGCAGTAGGGCAGGCCTTAATGAAAAACTGTTTTTT.